These T cell receptor beta chains were read from a single sample in a study of a mutant IDH1 vaccine in newly diagnosed glioma. TCRdb's copy holds only in-frame clones and misses some; the assay was immunoSEQ multiplex PCR. The sample records about 35,000 clones, around 83% being singletons. The sequenced sample was peripheral blood mononuclear cells (PBMCs), obtained from a glioma patient treated with radiotherapy, temozolomide or both. The receptors shown here come from a man between 45 and 60 years old with glioma. Some clones in this sample may be carry-over from other donors' samples. Both conserved end residues are part of each CDR3. A D gene is named only where the DNA matches it firmly. Where a row states a size, it is once, few, many or the class of an expanded clone; other rows omit it.

V	D	size	J	DNA	CDR3
TRBV2	TRBD1	-	TRBJ2-2	TGTGCCAGCAGTGGGGGGACAGGAGTCGGGGAGCTGTTTTTT	CASSGGTGVGELFF
TRBV19	TRBD1	-	TRBJ2-2	TGTGCCAGTAGTTCCCGGGACAGGAACACCGGGGAGCTGTTTTTT	CASSSRDRNTGELFF
TRBV5-6	-	-	TRBJ2-7	TGTGCCAGCAGCCCCTACAGGTACTCCTCCTACGAGCAGTACTTC	CASSPYRYSSYEQYF
TRBV5-8	-	-	TRBJ1-5	TGTGCCAGCAGCCAGGGGTCAGGCAATCAGCCCCAGCATTTT	CASSQGSGNQPQHF
TRBV4-3	-	-	TRBJ1-2	TGCGCCAGCAGCCAGCTAGACGGAAGAGCTAACTATGGCTACACCTTC	CASSQLDGRANYGYTF
TRBV30	-	-	TRBJ1-5	TGTGCCTGGAGTGTAGGGCAGGGTGATCAGCCCCAGCATTTT	CAWSVGQGDQPQHF
TRBV7-8	-	-	TRBJ2-1	TGTGCCAGCAGCTTGGGCGGGGAGATATTCTTC	CASSLGGEIFF
TRBV20-1	-	-	TRBJ2-5	TGCAGTGCTAGCGGGGAAGAGACCCAGTACTTC	CSASGEETQYF
TRBV10-3	-	-	TRBJ1-5	TGTGCCATCAGTGAGTCGACGGGGGAGCATCAGCCCCAGCATTTT	CAISESTGEHQPQHF
TRBV6-6	TRBD1	-	TRBJ1-4	TGTGCCAGCAGTCGGACAGGAAGCAATGAAAAACTGTTTTTT	CASSRTGSNEKLFF
TRBV5-4	-	-	TRBJ1-2	TGTGCCAGCAGCTTTTCGCCCAGGGCAGCCAACTATGGCTACACCTTC	CASSFSPRAANYGYTF
TRBV18	TRBD2	-	TRBJ2-1	TGTGCCAGCTCACCTGGGAGACTAGCGGGAGACAATGAGCAGTTCTTC	CASSPGRLAGDNEQFF
TRBV7-9	TRBD1	few	TRBJ2-7	TGTGCCAGCAGCATCGCCGGGACAGGGGGAGGCGAGCAGTACTTC	CASSIAGTGGGEQYF
TRBV6-5	-	once	TRBJ2-5	TGTGCCAGCAGATCCCCAGGGAGAGGTCGAGAGACCCAGTACTTC	CASRSPGRGRETQYF
TRBV5-4	-	-	TRBJ2-7	TGTGCCAGCAGCCGTAACTCCTACGAGCAGTACTTC	CASSRNSYEQYF
TRBV5-6	-	-	TRBJ2-5	TGTGCCAGCAGCCACCGGGACCAAGAGACCCAGTACTTC	CASSHRDQETQYF
TRBV29-1	-	-	TRBJ2-5	TGCAGCGTTGTGGGAGAGGGGTCAGAGACCCAGTACTTC	CSVVGEGSETQYF
TRBV5-1	-	-	TRBJ2-1	TGCGCCAGCTTTGAGGGGGGGTCCTACAATGAGCAGTTCTTC	CASFEGGSYNEQFF
TRBV9	-	-	TRBJ1-4	TGTGCCAGCAGCTCCAACTGGGCAACTAATGAAAAACTGTTTTTT	CASSSNWATNEKLFF
TRBV4-1	-	-	TRBJ1-2	TGCGCCAGCGGAAGGGGAGGGCACTATGGCTACACCTTC	CASGRGGHYGYTF
TRBV5-4	-	-	TRBJ2-5	TGTGCCAGCAGCTTGGGGACGTTGGGAGAGACCCAGTACTTC	CASSLGTLGETQYF
TRBV7-8	-	-	TRBJ1-1	TGTGCCAGCAGCCAATTACTGGGTATGAGTGCTTTCTTT	CASSQLLGMSAFF
TRBV7-2	-	-	TRBJ2-2	TGTGCCAGCAGCTTAGCGGGAAACACCGGGGAGCTGTTTTTT	CASSLAGNTGELFF
TRBV6-1	TRBD1	once	TRBJ1-1	TGTGCCAGCAGAAGACATGGACAGGACAACACTGAAGCTTTCTTT	CASRRHGQDNTEAFF
TRBV7-2	-	-	TRBJ1-3	TGTGCCAGCAGCTTGGACACCGGAAACACCATATATTTT	CASSLDTGNTIYF
TRBV5-8	-	-	TRBJ1-5	TGTGCCAGCAGCTTGCGAGGACAGCCCCAGCATTTT	CASSLRGQPQHF
TRBV19	-	-	TRBJ2-1	TGTGCCACCGGACAGAACTCCTACAATGAGCAGTTCTTC	CATGQNSYNEQFF
TRBV5-6	TRBD2	once	TRBJ2-5	TGTGCCAGCAGCCCCGCTAGCGGCCTCGCGGAGACCCAGTACTTC	CASSPASGLAETQYF
TRBV5-5	TRBD1	-	TRBJ1-1	TGTGCCAGCAGCTTCGGGACAGGGGGGACTGAAGCTTTCTTT	CASSFGTGGTEAFF
TRBV9	TRBD1	once	TRBJ1-4	TGTGCCAGCAGACAGGGGCTTGGGACTAATGAAAAACTGTTTTTT	CASRQGLGTNEKLFF
TRBV13	-	-	TRBJ1-4	TGTGCCAGCAGCTTAAGGGGGATAACTAATGAAAAACTGTTTTTT	CASSLRGITNEKLFF
TRBV28	TRBD2	-	TRBJ2-7	TGTGCCAGCAGTTCCCAGGGACTAGCGGGAGGCCCCTCCTACGAGCAGTACTTC	CASSSQGLAGGPSYEQYF
TRBV7-3	-	-	TRBJ2-3	TGTGCCAGCAGCCTTGACTTCCGTGGAGATACGCAGTATTTT	CASSLDFRGDTQYF
TRBV21-1	-	-	TRBJ1-1	TGTGCCAGCAGCAAGGGCAGTCTTATTGGTGAAGCTTTCTTT	CASSKGSLIGEAFF
TRBV5-1	-	-	TRBJ1-1	TGCGCCAGCAGTCGGGACTCGAGGACTGAAGCTTTCTTT	CASSRDSRTEAFF